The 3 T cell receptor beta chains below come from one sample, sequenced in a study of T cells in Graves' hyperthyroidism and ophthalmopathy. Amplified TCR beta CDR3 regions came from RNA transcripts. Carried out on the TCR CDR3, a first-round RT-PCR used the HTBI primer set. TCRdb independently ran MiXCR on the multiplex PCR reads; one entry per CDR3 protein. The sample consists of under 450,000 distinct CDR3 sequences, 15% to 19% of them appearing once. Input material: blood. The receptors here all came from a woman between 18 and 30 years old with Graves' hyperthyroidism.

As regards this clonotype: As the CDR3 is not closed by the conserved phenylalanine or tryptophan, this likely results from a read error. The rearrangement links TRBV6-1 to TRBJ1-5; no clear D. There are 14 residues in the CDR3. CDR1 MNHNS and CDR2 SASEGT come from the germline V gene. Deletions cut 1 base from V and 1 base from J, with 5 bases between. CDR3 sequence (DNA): TGTGCCAGCAGTGAAGGGCGGAGCAATCAGCCCCAGCATCTT. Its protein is CASSEGRSNQPQHL.

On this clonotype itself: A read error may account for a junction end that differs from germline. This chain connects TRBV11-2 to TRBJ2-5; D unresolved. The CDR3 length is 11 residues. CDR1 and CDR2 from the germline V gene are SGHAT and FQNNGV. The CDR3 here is CASSLEHELYF. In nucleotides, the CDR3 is TGTGCCAGCAGCCTAGAACACGAATTGTACTTC.

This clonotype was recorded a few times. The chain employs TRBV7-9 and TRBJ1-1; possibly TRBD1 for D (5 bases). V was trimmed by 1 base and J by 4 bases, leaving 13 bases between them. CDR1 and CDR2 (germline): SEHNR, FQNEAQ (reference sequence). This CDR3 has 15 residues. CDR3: CASSLVSGSGTEAFF. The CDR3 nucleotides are TGTGCCAGCAGCTTAGTTTCAGGGTCGGGCACTGAAGCTTTCTTT. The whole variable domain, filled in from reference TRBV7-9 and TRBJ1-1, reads DTGVSQNPRHKITKRGQNVTFRCDPISEHNRLYWYRQTLGQGPEFLTYFQNEAQLEKSRLLSDRFSAERPKGSFSTLEIQRTEQGDSAMYLCASSLVSGSGTEAFFGQGTRLTVV.